Listed below are T cell receptor beta chains from one sample, sequenced in a study of T-cell memory formation after mild COVID-19. One entry per CDR3 protein results from TCRdb running MiXCR on the 5' RACE reads. This sample has 350,000 to 550,000 distinct CDR3 sequences, with roughly 18% found just once. The sequencing sample was made of PBMCs or a T cell subset sorted from them (not recorded which). These TCRs come from a man aged 18 to 29 who had mild COVID-19 (a few samples of this study predate the infection). Cell type and time point are not known. Both conserved end residues are part of each CDR3. Each record gives: D gene, J gene, V gene, clone size, CDR3 protein, CDR3 DNA. D genes are given only for firm matches. Not all rows give a size; the values are once, few, many and, for expanded clones, a class.

d_call: TRBD2
j_call: TRBJ2-5
v_call: TRBV20-1
clone_size: -
cdr3_aa: CSAPPWGGQETQYF
cdr3_nt: TGCAGTGCTCCCCCCTGGGGAGGGCAAGAGACCCAGTACTTC

d_call: TRBD2
j_call: TRBJ2-2
v_call: TRBV6-1
clone_size: few
cdr3_aa: CASRALGGTGELFF
cdr3_nt: TGTGCCAGCAGGGCCCTGGGGGGGACCGGGGAGCTGTTTTTT

d_call: -
j_call: TRBJ2-6
v_call: TRBV6-4
clone_size: few
cdr3_aa: CASTSRDGTGANVLTF
cdr3_nt: TGTGCCAGCACTAGTCGGGACGGAACTGGGGCCAACGTCCTGACTTTC

d_call: -
j_call: TRBJ2-5
v_call: TRBV11-2
clone_size: many
cdr3_aa: CASSLIRGKRTQYF
cdr3_nt: TGTGCCAGCAGCTTAATAAGGGGGAAGAGAACCCAGTACTTC

d_call: -
j_call: TRBJ1-5
v_call: TRBV6-2/TRBV6-3
clone_size: -
cdr3_aa: CASAILGGSQHF
cdr3_nt: TGTGCCAGCGCAATACTCGGTGGGTCCCAGCATTTT

d_call: -
j_call: TRBJ2-4
v_call: TRBV4-2
clone_size: few
cdr3_aa: CASSHENIQYF
cdr3_nt: TGTGCCAGCAGCCATGAAAACATTCAGTACTTC

d_call: -
j_call: TRBJ2-2
v_call: TRBV4-3
clone_size: -
cdr3_aa: CASSQQRGYTGELFF
cdr3_nt: TGCGCCAGCAGCCAGCAGAGAGGATACACCGGGGAGCTGTTTTTT

d_call: -
j_call: TRBJ1-6
v_call: TRBV11-2
clone_size: -
cdr3_aa: CASSQGPYNSPLHF
cdr3_nt: TGTGCCAGCAGCCAGGGCCCATATAATTCACCCCTCCACTTT

d_call: -
j_call: TRBJ2-1
v_call: TRBV7-9
clone_size: many
cdr3_aa: CASGPFYNEQFF
cdr3_nt: TGTGCCAGTGGACCTTTCTACAATGAGCAGTTCTTC

d_call: -
j_call: TRBJ2-1
v_call: TRBV7-3
clone_size: few
cdr3_aa: CASSLSPRNNEQFF
cdr3_nt: TGTGCCAGCAGCTTATCGCCTAGAAACAATGAGCAGTTCTTC

d_call: -
j_call: TRBJ2-7
v_call: TRBV4-3
clone_size: few
cdr3_aa: CASSQEGTYEQYF
cdr3_nt: TGCGCCAGCAGCCAAGAAGGCACCTACGAGCAGTACTTC

d_call: TRBD2
j_call: TRBJ2-1
v_call: TRBV27
clone_size: few
cdr3_aa: CASRQRGGNNEQFF
cdr3_nt: TGTGCCAGCAGACAGCGGGGGGGAAACAATGAGCAGTTCTTC

d_call: TRBD2
j_call: TRBJ2-7
v_call: TRBV12-3/TRBV12-4
clone_size: few
cdr3_aa: CASSLNGLAGSYEQYF
cdr3_nt: TGTGCCAGCAGTTTAAACGGACTAGCGGGGTCCTACGAGCAGTACTTC

d_call: -
j_call: TRBJ2-3
v_call: TRBV11-2
clone_size: few
cdr3_aa: CASSLVAVLLIGTDTQYF
cdr3_nt: TGTGCCAGCAGCTTAGTAGCAGTCCTACTTATCGGAACAGATACGCAGTATTTT

d_call: -
j_call: TRBJ2-3
v_call: TRBV18
clone_size: few
cdr3_aa: CASSPLATSTDTQYF
cdr3_nt: TGTGCCAGCTCACCACTAGCGACAAGCACAGATACGCAGTATTTT

d_call: TRBD2
j_call: TRBJ2-3
v_call: TRBV29-1
clone_size: many
cdr3_aa: CSVKGVRGGSTDTQYF
cdr3_nt: TGCAGCGTCAAAGGGGTGCGGGGGGGCAGCACAGATACGCAGTATTTT

d_call: -
j_call: TRBJ1-2
v_call: TRBV10-3
clone_size: -
cdr3_aa: CAIRQASSYGYTF
cdr3_nt: TGTGCCATTAGACAGGCATCAAGCTATGGCTACACCTTC